This T cell receptor beta chain was identified in a study of T-cell reconstitution after alpha-beta-depleted transplantation in children. Whole-study results and caveats: Several hundred expanded graft clones reportedly were the source of alpha-beta T cells about two months after transplant.

Trimming removed 3 bases from V and 4 bases from J, with 12 bases in between. Germline assignment: CDR1 SEHNR and CDR2 FQNEAQ (reference sequence). The CDR3 totals 15 residues. Comment on this clonotype: Its target is unknown.

Using unique molecular identifiers, the investigators prepared the TCRbeta library. TCRdb analysed the PCR reads with MiXCR anew, one entry per CDR3 protein. Here the sample spans 600,000 to 700,000 distinct CDR3 sequences, around 13% being singletons. The sample consisted of PBMCs, taken before TCRalphabeta/CD19-depleted stem cell transplant. This receptor was identified in a girl aged 2 to 9 with congenital amegakaryocytic thrombocytopenia, due to receive a stem cell transplant. This chain joins TRBV7-9 and TRBJ1-4; D ambiguous. The DNA for the CDR3 is TGTGCCAGCAGCTTCACCGCCAGGATTAATGAAAAACTGTTTTTT. Translation gives CASSFTARINEKLFF. Full variable domain (remainder filled in from reference TRBV7-9 and TRBJ1-4): DTGVSQNPRHKITKRGQNVTFRCDPISEHNRLYWYRQTLGQGPEFLTYFQNEAQLEKSRLLSDRFSAERPKGSFSTLEIQRTEQGDSAMYLCASSFTARINEKLFFGSGTQLSVL.